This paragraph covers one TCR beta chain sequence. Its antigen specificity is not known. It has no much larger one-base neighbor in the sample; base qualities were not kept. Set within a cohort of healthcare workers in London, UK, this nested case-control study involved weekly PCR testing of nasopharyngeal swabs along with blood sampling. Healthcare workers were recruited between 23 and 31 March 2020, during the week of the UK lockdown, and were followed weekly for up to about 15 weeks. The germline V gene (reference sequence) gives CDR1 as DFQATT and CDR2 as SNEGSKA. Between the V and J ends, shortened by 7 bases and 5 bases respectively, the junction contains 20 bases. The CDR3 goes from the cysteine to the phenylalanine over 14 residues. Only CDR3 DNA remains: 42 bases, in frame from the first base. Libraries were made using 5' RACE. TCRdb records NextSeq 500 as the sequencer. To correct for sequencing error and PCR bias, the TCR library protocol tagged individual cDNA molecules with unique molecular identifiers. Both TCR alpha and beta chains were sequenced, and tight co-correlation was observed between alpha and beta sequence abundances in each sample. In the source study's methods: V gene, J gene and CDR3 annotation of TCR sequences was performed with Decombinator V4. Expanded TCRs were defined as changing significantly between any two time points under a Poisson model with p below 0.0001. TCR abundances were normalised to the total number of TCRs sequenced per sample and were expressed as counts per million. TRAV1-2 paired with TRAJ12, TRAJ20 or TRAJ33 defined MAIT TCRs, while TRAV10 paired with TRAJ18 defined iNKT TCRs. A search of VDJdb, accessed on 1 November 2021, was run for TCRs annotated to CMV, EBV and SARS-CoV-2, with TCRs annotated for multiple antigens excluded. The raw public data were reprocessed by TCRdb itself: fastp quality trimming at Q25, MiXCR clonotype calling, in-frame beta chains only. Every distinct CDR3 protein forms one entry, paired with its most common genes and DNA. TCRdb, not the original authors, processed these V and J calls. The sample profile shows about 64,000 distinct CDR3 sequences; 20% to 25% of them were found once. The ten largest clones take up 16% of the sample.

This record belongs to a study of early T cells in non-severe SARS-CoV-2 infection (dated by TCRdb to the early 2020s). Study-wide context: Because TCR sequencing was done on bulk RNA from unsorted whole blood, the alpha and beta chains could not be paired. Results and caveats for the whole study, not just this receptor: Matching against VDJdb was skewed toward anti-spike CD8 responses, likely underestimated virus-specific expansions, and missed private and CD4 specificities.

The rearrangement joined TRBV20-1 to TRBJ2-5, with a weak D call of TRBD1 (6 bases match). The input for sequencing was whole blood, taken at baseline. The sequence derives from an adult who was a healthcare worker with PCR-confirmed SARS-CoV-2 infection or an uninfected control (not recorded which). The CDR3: CSVARNRVEETQYF. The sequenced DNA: TGCAGTGTCGCACGGAACAGGGTCGAGGAGACCCAGTACTTC.